This entry describes one T cell receptor (beta chain). Its specificity is not known. CDR1 is MRHNA, CDR2 SNTAGT, per germline. There are 15 residues in the CDR3. The germline V and J ends were trimmed by 5 bases and 1 base, with 13 bases remaining between them. The sample comes from a study of beta chain features in type 1 diabetes. Findings of the study overall: TCRB CDR3s were moderately but significantly shorter in Type 1 diabetes patients in all four CD4+ subsets.

Based on CD45RO/CCR7/CD25/CD127/CD95/CD27, CD4+ regulatory, stem cell-like memory, naive and central memory cells were sorted. The study reverse transcribed the entire isolated RNA, so it sequenced expressed TCRB transcripts. The assay was immunoSEQ multiplex PCR, and TCRdb's table has in-frame clones only and misses some. This table holds 500,000 to 800,000 clones, roughly 12% found once. This clonotype originated in a young man with type 1 diabetes. Sequenced: naive CD4+ T cells from blood. V usage is TRBV6-4 and J usage is TRBJ2-3, with D unclear. The CDR3 reads CASSYLASGTDTQYF. The CDR3 DNA reads TGTGCCAGCAGTTACCTGGCGTCAGGCACAGATACGCAGTATTTT.